One and the same sample provided the 29 T cell receptor beta chains below, sequenced in a study of cytotoxic CD8 clonotypes in ibrutinib-treated CLL. Produced via immunoSEQ multiplex PCR; TCRdb's table is partial and in-frame only. The sample yields 25,000 to 30,000 clones, approximately 80% seen once. The specimen was PBMCs, collected after 36 months of ibrutinib treatment. Source of these receptors: a human donor with chronic lymphocytic leukemia.

This clone appeared once. This chain joins TRBV7-9 and TRBJ2-6; D uncertain. The length of the CDR3 is 14 residues. Germline CDR1 reads SEHNR; CDR2 reads FQNEAQ (reference sequence). V was pared by 4 bases and J by 0 bases, with 4 bases between. The CDR3 is CASSWDSGANVLTF. CDR3 coding DNA: TGTGCCAGCAGCTGGGACTCTGGGGCCAACGTCCTGACTTTC. The full variable domain, with the rest looked up from reference TRBV7-9 and TRBJ2-6, is DTGVSQNPRHKITKRGQNVTFRCDPISEHNRLYWYRQTLGQGPEFLTYFQNEAQLEKSRLLSDRFSAERPKGSFSTLEIQRTEQGDSAMYLCASSWDSGANVLTFGAGSRLTVL.

V gene TRBV25-1 combines with J gene TRBJ1-2; 7 bases map to TRBD1. The junction had 7 bases not matched to a gene; V was cut back by 5 bases and J by 4 bases. The CDR3 spans 14 residues. CDR1 and CDR2 from the germline V gene are MGHDK and SYGVNS. CDR3 sequence: CASSPTGVSYGYTF. The CDR3 DNA sequence: TGTGCCAGCAGTCCCACAGGGGTGAGCTATGGCTACACCTTC.

This clone was counted only a few times. The V call is TRBV9, the J call TRBJ1-6; 7 bases line up with TRBD1. After removal of 3 bases from V and 4 bases from J, the junction contained 1 base not matched to a gene. Germline V gene sequence: CDR1 SGDLS, CDR2 YYNGEE. The CDR3 runs 14 residues. The CDR3 loop reads CASSEGQYNSPLHF. DNA for the CDR3: TGTGCCAGCAGCGAGGGACAGTATAATTCACCCCTCCACTTT.

V and J are TRBV5-1 and TRBJ2-1; 11 bases map to TRBD2. This CDR3 has 14 residues. The germline V gene has CDR1 SGHRS and CDR2 YFSETQ. The junction had 4 bases not matched to a gene; V was cut back by 4 bases and J by 7 bases. This CDR3 reads CASSLAGGSNEQFF. CDR3 bases: TGCGCCAGCAGCCTAGCGGGGGGCTCTAATGAGCAGTTCTTC.

The V gene is TRBV2, the J gene TRBJ2-5, with 7 bases fitting TRBD2. CDR1 and CDR2 (germline): SNHLY, FYNNEI. The CDR3 is made up of 16 amino acids. J gave up 1 base and V 10 bases, and 15 bases lay outside the gene matches. The DNA for the CDR3 is TGTGCCATCCACGGCGGAAAGCGGGGCCCCCAAGAGACCCAGTACTTC. Amino acids: CAIHGGKRGPQETQYF. The full variable domain, rest sourced from reference TRBV2 and TRBJ2-5, is EPEVTQTPSHQVTQMGQEVILRCVPISNHLYFYWYRQILGQKVEFLVSFYNNEISEKSEIFDDQFSVERPDGSNFTLKIRSTKLEDSAMYFCAIHGGKRGPQETQYFGPGTRLLVL.

The chain's CDR3 is CASSLAQLNSPLHF. Written as DNA, the CDR3 is TGCGCCAGCAGCTTGGCACAGCTGAATTCACCCCTCCACTTT. The chain combines TRBV5-1 with TRBJ1-6; D is unclear. CDR3 length: 14 residues. The ends were cut back, 0 bases at V and 7 bases at J, with 8 bases in the middle. The germline V gene encodes CDR1 SGHRS and CDR2 YFSETQ. Filled out from reference TRBV5-1 and TRBJ1-6, the complete variable domain reads KAGVTQTPRYLIKTRGQQVTLSCSPISGHRSVSWYQQTPGQGLQFLFEYFSETQRNKGNFPGRFSGRQFSNSRSEMNVSTLELGDSALYLCASSLAQLNSPLHFGNGTRLTVT.

The chain is built from TRBV19 and TRBJ1-1, with 7 positions matching TRBD1. J lost 4 bases, V lost 11 bases, and 7 bases had no gene match. Germline CDR1 and CDR2: LNHDA and SQIVND (reference sequence). The CDR3 loop spans 12 amino acids. CDR3 sequence (DNA): TGTGCCGTCCGGCAGGGGGGCACTGAAGCTTTCTTT. Protein sequence: CAVRQGGTEAFF.

The chain is built from TRBV10-3 and TRBJ1-5, with 10 nucleotides matching TRBD1. This CDR3 is 19 amino acids long. Trimming cost V 0 bases and J 0 bases; bases outside gene matches: 8. CDR1 and CDR2 from the germline V gene are ENHRY and SYGVKD. The CDR3 region is CAISESPGQGPASNQPQHF. For the CDR3, the DNA is TGTGCCATCAGTGAGTCGCCGGGACAGGGGCCGGCTAGCAATCAGCCCCAGCATTTT.

CDR3 amino acids: CASSSTDTQYF. The CDR3 region has the DNA TGTGCCAGCTCTAGCACAGATACGCAGTATTTT. The chain links TRBV6-1 to TRBJ2-3; D not resolved. V lost 8 bases and J lost 0, with 3 bases in between. The CDR3 is 11 residues long. Germline CDR1 is MNHNS and CDR2 is SASEGT.

The chain carries TRBV6-4 and TRBJ1-1, with D unresolved. The CDR3 has 13 residues. V lost 8 bases to trimming and J lost 5 bases, with 15 bases between them. Germline-derived CDR1 and CDR2 are MRHNA and SNTAGT. Here the CDR3 reads CASACRNRTEAFF. The CDR3 DNA reads TGTGCCAGCGCCTGCCGAAATAGGACTGAAGCTTTCTTT.

This clone is labeled as medium-sized (0.01 to 0.1%). The chain links TRBV11-2 to TRBJ1-4; tentative D call: TRBD1 (5 bases). The germline V gene encodes CDR1 SGHAT and CDR2 FQNNGV. V dropped 5 bases and J dropped 4 bases, with 17 bases sitting between them. The CDR3 is 16 residues long. The CDR3 is CASSPPRGGNNEKLFF. The CDR3 nucleotides are TGTGCCAGCAGCCCCCCACGCGGGGGGAATAATGAAAAACTGTTTTTT.

This clone was picked up a small number of times. This chain links TRBV5-6 with TRBJ1-6; 8 nucleotides line up with TRBD1. The CDR3 is made up of 14 amino acids. The germline gives CDR1 SGHDT, CDR2 YYEEEE. Trimming at V came to 4 bases and at J to 7 bases, leaving 4 bases not matched to a gene. CDR3 in DNA: TGTGCCAGCAGCACAGGACAGGGCAATTCACCCCTCCACTTT. Translated, it gives CASSTGQGNSPLHF.

This clone showed up just once. For the CDR3, the DNA is TGTGCCTGGAATGGCGATAATTCTGGGGCCAACGTCCTGACTTTC. Protein sequence: CAWNGDNSGANVLTF. The rearrangement joins TRBV30 to TRBJ2-6; no firm D call. This CDR3 has 15 residues. Germline-derived CDR1 and CDR2 are GTSNPN and SVGIG (reference sequence). V lost 4 bases to trimming and J lost 1 base, with 11 bases between them.

This clone was seen only once. The chain uses TRBV30 and TRBJ2-7; 7 bases match TRBD1. The CDR3 is 12 residues long. The germline V gene encodes CDR1 GTSNPN and CDR2 SVGIG (reference sequence). Trimming took 2 bases from V and 3 from J; bases not matched to a gene: 1. DNA for the CDR3: TGTGCCTGGAGTCGACAGGGCTACGAGCAGTACTTC. Amino acid sequence: CAWSRQGYEQYF.

The V and J genes are TRBV7-9 and TRBJ1-1; D might be TRBD1 (5 bases). Looked up from germline, CDR1 is SEHNR and CDR2 is FQNEAQ (reference sequence). V was clipped by 5 bases and J by 0 bases, with 13 bases between them. The CDR3 is 15 residues long. CDR3: CASSLRAGVNTEAFF. DNA of the CDR3: TGTGCCAGCAGCCTCAGGGCAGGCGTGAACACTGAAGCTTTCTTT.

The gene calls are TRBV29-1 and TRBJ1-2; 8 bases agree with TRBD1. Trimming cost V 4 bases and J 8 bases; bases outside gene matches: 6. CDR1 and CDR2 from the germline V gene are SQVTM and ANQGSEA. The CDR3 sequence is 12 residues long. The CDR3 protein is CSVALQGEGYTF. The CDR3 coding sequence is TGCAGCGTTGCCCTACAGGGGGAGGGCTACACCTTC. Looking up the rest from reference TRBV29-1 and TRBJ1-2 gives the full variable domain: SAVISQKPSRDICQRGTSLTIQCQVDSQVTMMFWYRQQPGQSLTLIATANQGSEATYESGFVIDKFPISRPNLTFSTLTVSNMSPEDSSIYLCSVALQGEGYTFGSGTRLTVV.

The chain combines TRBV7-2 with TRBJ1-2; no definite D call. The V gene's germline CDR1 is SGHTA and CDR2 FQGNSA. V was trimmed by 4 bases and J by 6 bases, leaving 12 bases between them. This CDR3 has 13 residues. The CDR3 is CASSSRVRDGYTF. For the CDR3, the DNA is TGTGCCAGCAGCTCGCGGGTGAGGGATGGCTACACCTTC.

This clone was observed a single time. The gene calls are TRBV7-6 and TRBJ2-6; no clear D. The CDR3 extends over 16 amino acids. Germline V gene sequence: CDR1 SGHVS, CDR2 FNYEAQ. Deletions cut 5 bases from V and 5 bases from J, with 16 bases between. The CDR3: CASSPRSSRWANVLTF. DNA of the CDR3: TGTGCCAGCAGCCCCAGATCTTCGAGGTGGGCCAACGTCCTGACTTTC.

The V gene is TRBV5-1, the J gene TRBJ2-5; D gene unclear. CDR3 size: 11 residues. Germline V gene sequence: CDR1 SGHRS, CDR2 YFSETQ. V was clipped by 5 bases and J by 1 base, with 3 bases between them. The chain's CDR3 is CASSFQETQYF. CDR3 bases: TGCGCCAGCAGTTTCCAAGAGACCCAGTACTTC.

This clone was picked up one time. The gene calls are TRBV6-5 and TRBJ2-7; 7 nucleotides match TRBD2. In germline, CDR1 is MNHEY, CDR2 SVGAGI. CDR3 length: 15 amino acids. J gave up 5 bases and V 2 bases, and 9 bases lay outside the gene matches. CDR3 in amino acids: CASSYGGGTDHEQYF. The CDR3 DNA is TGTGCCAGCAGTTACGGCGGGGGAACCGATCACGAGCAGTACTTC.

The chain has TRBV19 and TRBJ1-6; 8 bases align to TRBD1. Trimming at V came to 6 bases and at J to 8 bases, leaving 9 bases not matched to a gene. CDR1 and CDR2 (germline): LNHDA, SQIVND (reference sequence). The CDR3 spans 15 residues. The CDR3 loop reads CASRTSQGVDSPLHF. The CDR3 nucleotides are TGTGCCAGTAGGACTTCACAGGGGGTTGATTCACCCCTCCACTTT.

The chain uses TRBV27 and TRBJ1-5, with D maybe TRBD1 (5 bases). Germline assignment: CDR1 MNHEY and CDR2 SMNVEV (reference sequence). This CDR3 contains 16 residues. The germline V and J ends were trimmed by 0 bases and 1 base, with 10 bases remaining between them. CDR3 sequence: CASSLSGERSNQPQHF. The CDR3 nucleotides read TGTGCCAGCAGTTTATCGGGGGAGAGGAGCAATCAGCCCCAGCATTTT.

This clone was seen once. The chain carries TRBV6-5 and TRBJ1-1, with D unclear. Germline V gene sequence: CDR1 MNHEY, CDR2 SVGAGI. With 5 bases removed from V and 1 base from J, the gap between germline ends came to 8 bases. This CDR3 region has 13 residues. The CDR3 nucleotides are TGTGCCAGCAGTCTCCAGGAGAACACTGAAGCTTTCTTT. Translated: CASSLQENTEAFF.

The rearrangement joins TRBV5-5 to TRBJ1-6; a possible D gene is TRBD1 (5 bases). The CDR3 contains 14 residues. CDR1 is SGHKS, CDR2 YYEKEE, per germline (reference sequence). Trimming stripped 8 bases from V and 5 bases from J, with 14 bases between. CDR3 sequence (DNA): TGTGCCAGTTTTCACAGGAATAATAATTCACCCCTCCACTTT. Encoded protein: CASFHRNNNSPLHF.

CDR3 DNA sequence: TGCGCCAGCAGTCAGGACGGAGGTGAAGCTTTCTTT. Protein: CASSQDGGEAFF. The gene calls are TRBV5-1 and TRBJ1-1, with unresolved D. The CDR3 totals 12 residues. The V end was cut by 5 bases, the J end by 7 bases, with 12 bases between. The germline CDR1 and CDR2 sequences are SGHRS and YFSETQ.

The J gene is TRBJ2-7, the V gene TRBV15; 12 positions match TRBD1. The CDR3 is 15 residues long. CDR1 and CDR2 from the germline V gene are LNHNV and YYDKDF (reference sequence). The junction had 6 bases not matched to a gene; V was cut back by 5 bases and J by 4 bases. The CDR3 sequence is CATSAPGQGAYEQYF. CDR3 nucleotide sequence: TGTGCCACCAGCGCCCCGGGACAGGGGGCTTACGAGCAGTACTTC.

V and J are TRBV4-3 and TRBJ1-2, with D uncertain. Germline V gene lookup returns CDR1 LGHNA and CDR2 YSLEER. Trimming pared 0 bases from V and 3 bases from J, leaving 5 bases between. The CDR3 is 13 amino acids. Written as DNA, the CDR3 is TGCGCCAGCAGCCAAGACAGCTACTATGGCTACACCTTC. Translation gives CASSQDSYYGYTF.

This clone was recorded a few times. V and J are TRBV27 and TRBJ2-7, with D possibly matching TRBD1 (6 bases). Trimming removed 2 bases from V and 1 base from J, with 15 bases in between. The CDR3 is made up of 16 amino acids. CDR1 MNHEY and CDR2 SMNVEV come from the germline V gene (reference sequence). CDR3 region: CASSLVGGIRSYEQYF. DNA of the CDR3: TGTGCCAGCAGTTTAGTAGGGGGTATAAGGTCCTACGAGCAGTACTTC.

This chain connects TRBV19 to TRBJ2-3; D call uncertain. The ends were cut back, 0 bases at V and 0 bases at J, with 13 bases in the middle. This CDR3 region has 17 residues. Germline V gene sequence: CDR1 LNHDA, CDR2 SQIVND (reference sequence). CDR3 coding DNA: TGTGCCAGTAGTATAGATATCGACCGGTCAAGCACAGATACGCAGTATTTT. This sequence encodes CASSIDIDRSSTDTQYF.